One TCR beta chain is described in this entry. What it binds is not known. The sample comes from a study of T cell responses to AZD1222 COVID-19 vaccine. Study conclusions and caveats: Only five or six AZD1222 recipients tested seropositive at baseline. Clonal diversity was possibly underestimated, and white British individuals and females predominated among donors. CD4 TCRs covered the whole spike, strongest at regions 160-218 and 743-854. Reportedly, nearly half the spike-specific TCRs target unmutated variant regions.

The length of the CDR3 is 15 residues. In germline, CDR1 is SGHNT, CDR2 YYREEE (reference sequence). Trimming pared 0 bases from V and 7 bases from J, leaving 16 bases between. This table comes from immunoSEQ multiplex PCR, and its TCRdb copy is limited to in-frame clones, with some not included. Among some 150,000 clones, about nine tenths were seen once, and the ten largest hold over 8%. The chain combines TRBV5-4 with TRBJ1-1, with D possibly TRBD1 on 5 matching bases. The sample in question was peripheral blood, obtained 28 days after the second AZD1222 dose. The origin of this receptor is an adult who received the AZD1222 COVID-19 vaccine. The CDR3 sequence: CASSLAGRDLGEAFF. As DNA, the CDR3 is TGTGCCAGCAGCTTGGCGGGGAGGGACTTGGGTGAAGCTTTCTTT.